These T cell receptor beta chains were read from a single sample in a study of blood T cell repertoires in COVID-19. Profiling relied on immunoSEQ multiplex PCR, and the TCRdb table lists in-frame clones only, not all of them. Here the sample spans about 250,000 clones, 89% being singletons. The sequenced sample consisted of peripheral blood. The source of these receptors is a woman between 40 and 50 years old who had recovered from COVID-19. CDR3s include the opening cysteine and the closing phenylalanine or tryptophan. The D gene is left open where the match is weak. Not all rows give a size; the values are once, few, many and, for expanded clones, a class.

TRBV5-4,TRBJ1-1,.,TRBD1,CASRPTGTDAYTEAFF,TGTGCCAGCAGACCGACCGGGACAGACGCATACACTGAAGCTTTCTTT
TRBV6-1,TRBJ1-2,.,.,CASSDARGANGYTF,TGTGCCAGCAGTGATGCTAGGGGCGCCAATGGCTACACCTTC
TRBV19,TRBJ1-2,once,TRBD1,CASSIPDRTNYGYTF,TGTGCCAGTAGTATCCCGGACAGGACCAACTATGGCTACACCTTC
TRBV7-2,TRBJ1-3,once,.,CASSPANTIYF,TGTGCCAGCAGCCCCGCGAACACCATATATTTT
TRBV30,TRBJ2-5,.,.,CAWRYRDPRETQYF,TGTGCCTGGAGATACAGGGACCCCCGGGAGACCCAGTACTTC
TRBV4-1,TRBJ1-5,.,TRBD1,CASSQAWTGLTSNQPQHF,TGCGCCAGCAGCCAAGCTTGGACAGGGTTAACTAGCAATCAGCCCCAGCATTTT
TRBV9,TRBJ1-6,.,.,CASSVGAESSPLHF,TGTGCCAGCAGCGTAGGAGCCGAGTCTTCACCCCTCCACTTT
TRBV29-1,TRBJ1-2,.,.,CSADDSYGYTF,TGCAGCGCAGACGACAGCTATGGCTACACCTTC
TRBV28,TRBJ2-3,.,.,CASSSGHRLRDTQYF,TGTGCCAGCAGCTCGGGACATCGGCTTAGAGATACGCAGTATTTT
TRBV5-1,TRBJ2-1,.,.,CASKGLNNEQFF,TGCGCCAGCAAGGGACTTAACAATGAGCAGTTCTTC
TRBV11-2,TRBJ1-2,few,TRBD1,CASSSYRDSVPRMGYTF,TGTGCCAGCAGCTCGTACCGGGACAGCGTTCCTCGTATGGGCTACACCTTC
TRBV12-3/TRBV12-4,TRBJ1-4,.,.,CASSFQEGEKLFF,TGTGCCAGCAGTTTTCAGGAAGGCGAAAAACTGTTTTTT
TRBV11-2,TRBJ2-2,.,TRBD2,CASRRVSGTHGELFF,TGTGCCAGCAGGAGGGTTAGCGGGACTCACGGGGAGCTGTTTTTT
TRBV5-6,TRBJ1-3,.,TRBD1,CASSPRGQGAGNTIYF,TGTGCCAGCAGCCCCCGAGGACAGGGGGCTGGAAACACCATATATTTT
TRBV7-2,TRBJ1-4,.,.,CASSLSGYEKLFF,TGTGCCAGCAGCTTAAGCGGATATGAAAAACTGTTTTTT
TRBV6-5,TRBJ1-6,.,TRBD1,CASKGQGFGSPLHF,TGTGCCAGCAAAGGACAGGGCTTTGGATCACCCCTCCACTTT
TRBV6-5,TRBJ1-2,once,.,CASDTPGTYWGYTF,TGTGCCAGCGATACACCGGGGACTTATTGGGGCTACACCTTC
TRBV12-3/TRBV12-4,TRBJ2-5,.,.,CASSLDSETQYF,TGTGCCAGCAGTTTAGATTCGGAGACCCAGTACTTC
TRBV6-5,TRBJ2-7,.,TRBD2,CASSSAGGSYEQYF,TGTGCCAGCAGTTCAGCGGGGGGCAGTTACGAGCAGTACTTC
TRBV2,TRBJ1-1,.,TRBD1,CASSPGQLFNTEAFF,TGTGCCAGCAGCCCGGGACAGCTATTTAACACTGAAGCTTTCTTT
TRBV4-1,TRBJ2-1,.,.,CASSQVSRYNEQFF,TGCGCCAGCAGCCAAGTTTCTCGTTACAATGAGCAGTTCTTC
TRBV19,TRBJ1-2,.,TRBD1,CASTKGAYGYTF,TGTGCCAGTACGAAGGGGGCTTATGGCTACACCTTC
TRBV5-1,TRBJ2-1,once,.,CASSLGGAPLDEQFF,TGCGCCAGCTCCCTGGGGGGGGCACCCTTGGATGAGCAGTTCTTC
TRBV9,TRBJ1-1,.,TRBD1,CASSVGTGGTEAFF,TGTGCCAGCAGCGTCGGGACAGGGGGCACTGAAGCTTTCTTT
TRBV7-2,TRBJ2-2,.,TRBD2,CASSLEGSGRAKTGELFF,TGTGCCAGCAGCTTAGAAGGTAGCGGGAGGGCCAAAACCGGGGAGCTGTTTTTT
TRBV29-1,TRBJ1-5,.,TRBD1,CSVRTGGGGEPQHF,TGCAGCGTTAGGACAGGGGGCGGTGGGGAGCCCCAGCATTTT
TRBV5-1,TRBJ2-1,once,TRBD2,CASTLAGGPNEQFF,TGCGCCAGCACTTTAGCGGGAGGGCCGAATGAGCAGTTCTTC
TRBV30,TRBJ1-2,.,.,CAWSLPTANYGYTF,TGTGCCTGGAGCCTCCCGACAGCTAACTATGGCTACACCTTC
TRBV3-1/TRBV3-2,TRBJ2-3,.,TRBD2,CASSQGRLAATDTQYF,TGTGCCAGCAGCCAAGGGCGGCTAGCGGCCACAGATACGCAGTATTTT
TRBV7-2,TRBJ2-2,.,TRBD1,CASSLVPLTGSPTGELFF,TGTGCCAGCAGCTTAGTTCCCCTGACAGGGTCCCCAACCGGGGAGCTGTTTTTT
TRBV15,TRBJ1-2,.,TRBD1,CATSRDHVGGGYTF,TGTGCCACCAGCAGAGATCATGTAGGGGGCGGCTACACCTTC
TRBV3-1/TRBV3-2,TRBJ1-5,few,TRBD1,CASSQDRDRRSSNQPQHF,TGTGCCAGCAGCCAAGATCGGGACAGGAGGAGTAGCAATCAGCCCCAGCATTTT
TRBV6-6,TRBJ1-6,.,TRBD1,CASSTHRGPAPLHF,TGTGCCAGCAGTACACACAGGGGGCCAGCACCCCTCCACTTT
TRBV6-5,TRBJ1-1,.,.,CASRLEANTEAFF,TGTGCCAGCAGGCTTGAGGCGAACACTGAAGCTTTCTTT
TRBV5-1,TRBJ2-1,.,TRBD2,CASSLGTSNNEQFF,TGCGCCAGCAGCTTGGGGACTAGCAACAATGAGCAGTTCTTC
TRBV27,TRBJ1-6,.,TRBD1,CASSGGNRGNSPLHF,TGTGCCAGCAGCGGGGGTAACAGGGGTAATTCACCCCTCCACTTT
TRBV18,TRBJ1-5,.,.,CASSPTGGGRGNQPQHF,TGTGCCAGCTCACCTACCGGGGGGGGCCGGGGCAATCAGCCCCAGCATTTT
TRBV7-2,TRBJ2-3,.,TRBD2,CASSLEASGSPTQYF,TGTGCCAGCAGCTTAGAGGCTAGCGGGAGCCCTACGCAGTATTTT
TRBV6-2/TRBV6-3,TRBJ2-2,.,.,CASSSTGLAGELFF,TGTGCCAGCAGTTCGACAGGTTTAGCCGGGGAGCTGTTTTTT
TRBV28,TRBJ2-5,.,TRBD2,CASRWRGGQETQYF,TGTGCCAGCAGATGGCGGGGGGGCCAGGAGACCCAGTACTTC
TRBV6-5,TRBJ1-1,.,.,CASSGEAAGEAEAFF,TGTGCCAGCAGCGGGGAGGCGGCCGGGGAGGCTGAAGCTTTCTTT
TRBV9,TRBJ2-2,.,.,CASRIAHNTGELFF,TGTGCCAGCAGAATAGCACATAACACCGGGGAGCTGTTTTTT
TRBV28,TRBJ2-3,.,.,CASRPSGVSTDTQYF,TGTGCCAGCAGACCTTCAGGGGTAAGCACAGATACGCAGTATTTT
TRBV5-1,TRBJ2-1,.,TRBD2,CASSLYPSGRSNEQFF,TGCGCCAGCAGCTTGTATCCTAGCGGGAGGAGTAATGAGCAGTTCTTC
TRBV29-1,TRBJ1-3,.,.,CSVEQGNGNTIYF,TGCAGCGTTGAACAGGGAAACGGAAACACCATATATTTT
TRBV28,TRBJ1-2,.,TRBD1,CASSFSGRGRSYGYTF,TGTGCCAGCAGTTTCAGTGGAAGGGGGCGGAGCTATGGCTACACCTTC
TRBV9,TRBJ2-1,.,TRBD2,CASSVDLAGGLPEQFF,TGTGCCAGCAGCGTAGATCTAGCGGGAGGGCTTCCTGAGCAGTTCTTC
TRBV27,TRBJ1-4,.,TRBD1,CASTTRTGGSEKLFF,TGTGCCAGCACAACTAGGACAGGGGGAAGTGAAAAACTGTTTTTT
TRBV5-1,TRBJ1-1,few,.,CASSSLQGGTTEAFF,TGCGCCAGCAGCTCTCTACAGGGCGGTACCACTGAAGCTTTCTTT
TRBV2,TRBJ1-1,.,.,CASSVDREAFF,TGTGCCAGCAGTGTCGACAGGGAAGCTTTCTTT
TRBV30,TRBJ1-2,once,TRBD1,CAWSEAERGLVGYTF,TGTGCCTGGAGTGAGGCAGAGAGGGGGCTCGTAGGCTACACCTTC
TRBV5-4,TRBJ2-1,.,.,CASSLSSRSNEQFF,TGTGCCAGCAGCTTAAGCTCCCGGTCCAATGAGCAGTTCTTC
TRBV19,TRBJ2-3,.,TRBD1,CASSIGGQATDTQYF,TGTGCCAGTAGTATAGGGGGACAGGCCACAGATACGCAGTATTTT